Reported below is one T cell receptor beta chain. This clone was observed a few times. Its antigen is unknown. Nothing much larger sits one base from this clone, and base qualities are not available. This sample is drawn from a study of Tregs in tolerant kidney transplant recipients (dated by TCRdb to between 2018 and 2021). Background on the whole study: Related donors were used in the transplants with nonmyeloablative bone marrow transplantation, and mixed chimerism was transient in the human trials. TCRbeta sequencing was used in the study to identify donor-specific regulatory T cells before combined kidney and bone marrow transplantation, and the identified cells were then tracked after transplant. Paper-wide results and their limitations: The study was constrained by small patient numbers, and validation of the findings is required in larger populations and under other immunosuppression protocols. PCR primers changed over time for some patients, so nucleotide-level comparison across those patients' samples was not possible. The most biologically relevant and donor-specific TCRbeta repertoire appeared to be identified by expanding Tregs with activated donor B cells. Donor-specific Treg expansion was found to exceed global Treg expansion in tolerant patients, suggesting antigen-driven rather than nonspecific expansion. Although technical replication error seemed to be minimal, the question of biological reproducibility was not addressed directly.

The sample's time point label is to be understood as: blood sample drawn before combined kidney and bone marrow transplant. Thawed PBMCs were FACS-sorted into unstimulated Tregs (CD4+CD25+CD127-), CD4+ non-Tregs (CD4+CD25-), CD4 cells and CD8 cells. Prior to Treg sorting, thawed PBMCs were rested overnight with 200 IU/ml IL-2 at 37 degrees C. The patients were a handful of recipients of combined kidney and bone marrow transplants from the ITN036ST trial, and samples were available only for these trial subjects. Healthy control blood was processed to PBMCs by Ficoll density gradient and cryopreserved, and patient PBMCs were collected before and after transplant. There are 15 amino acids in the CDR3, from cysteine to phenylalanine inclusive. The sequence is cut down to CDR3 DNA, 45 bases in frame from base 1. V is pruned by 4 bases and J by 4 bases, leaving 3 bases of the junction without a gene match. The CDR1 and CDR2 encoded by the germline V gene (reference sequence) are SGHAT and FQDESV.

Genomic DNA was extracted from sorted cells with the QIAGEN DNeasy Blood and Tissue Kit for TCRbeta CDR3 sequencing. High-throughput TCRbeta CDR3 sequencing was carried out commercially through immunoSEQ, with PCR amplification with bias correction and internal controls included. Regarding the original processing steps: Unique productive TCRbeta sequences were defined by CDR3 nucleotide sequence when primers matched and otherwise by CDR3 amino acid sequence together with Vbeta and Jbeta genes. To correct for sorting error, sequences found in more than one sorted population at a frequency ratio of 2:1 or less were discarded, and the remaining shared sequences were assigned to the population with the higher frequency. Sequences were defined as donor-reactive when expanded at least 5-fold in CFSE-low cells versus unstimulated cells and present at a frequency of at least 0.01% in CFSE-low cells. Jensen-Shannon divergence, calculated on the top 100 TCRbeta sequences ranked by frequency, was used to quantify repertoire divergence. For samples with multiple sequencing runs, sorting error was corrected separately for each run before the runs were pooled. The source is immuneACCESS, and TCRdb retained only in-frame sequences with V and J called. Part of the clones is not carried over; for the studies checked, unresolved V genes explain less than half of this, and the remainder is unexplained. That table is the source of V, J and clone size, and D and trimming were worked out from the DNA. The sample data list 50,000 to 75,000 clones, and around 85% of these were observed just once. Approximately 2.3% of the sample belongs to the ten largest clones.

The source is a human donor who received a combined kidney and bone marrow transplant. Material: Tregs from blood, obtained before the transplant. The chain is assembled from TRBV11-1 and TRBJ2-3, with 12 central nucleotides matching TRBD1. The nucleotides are TGTGCCAGCAGCTGGGACAGGGGGCCTCCAGATACGCAGTATTTT. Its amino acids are CASSWDRGPPDTQYF.